This TCR beta chain is drawn from a study of shared clonotypes between healthy human individuals. Remarks on this clone: Antigen: not known.

When replicate PCRs were run on sorted subsets, they used 200 ng DNA, some 30,000 T cell genomes. Libraries were prepared by immunoSEQ multiplex PCR; TCRdb keeps only in-frame clonotypes and omits some of them. The sample includes 2,100,000 or so clones, roughly 95% of them seen just once. The study, taken as a whole, reports: Shared clonotypes across all four donors exceeded non-shared ones in generation probability. Memory subsets generally showed smaller estimated richness than naive subsets did.

The sequencing input was naive CD4+ T cells sorted from blood. The subset was: CD45RA+ positively selected. This receptor was identified in a man between 18 and 35 years old in good health.

The CDR3 protein is CASRNRAGNTEAFF. As DNA, the CDR3 is TGTGCCAGCAGAAACAGGGCCGGGAACACTGAAGCTTTCTTT. The chain links TRBV2 to TRBJ1-1; a weak D match, TRBD1 (6 bases). Trimming took off 6 bases at V and 1 base at J, with 12 bases between the two ends. The CDR3 spans 14 residues. The germline gives CDR1 SNHLY, CDR2 FYNNEI.